The 11 T cell receptor beta chains listed next were all sequenced from one sample in a study of blood T cell repertoires in COVID-19. Clones were sequenced by immunoSEQ multiplex PCR, and TCRdb holds only the in-frame ones, with some missing. The table includes about 130,000 clones, about four fifths detected once. The sequenced material came from PBMCs or T cells enriched from blood (not recorded which). The receptors come from a man between 50 and 59 years old who had recovered from COVID-19.

V is TRBV9 and J is TRBJ2-1; a possible D gene is TRBD1 (6 bases). The ends were cut back, 0 bases at V and 5 bases at J, with 12 bases in the middle. The CDR3 consists of 15 residues. Germline CDR1 and CDR2: SGDLS and YYNGEE. The CDR3 protein is CASSVDTGRDNEQFF. The CDR3 nucleotides read TGTGCCAGCAGCGTAGATACAGGGAGAGACAATGAGCAGTTCTTC.

The chain has TRBV7-2 and TRBJ1-1; no reliable D call. Trimming left V 2 bases short and J 8 bases short, with 12 bases between. The CDR3 spans 13 residues. The germline V gene encodes CDR1 SGHTA and CDR2 FQGNSA. The CDR3 DNA is TGTGCCAGCAGCTTACTGCAGGTATCCGAAGCTTTCTTT. It translates to CASSLLQVSEAFF. Filled out from reference TRBV7-2 and TRBJ1-1, the complete variable domain reads GAGVSQSPSNKVTEKGKDVELRCDPISGHTALYWYRQSLGQGLEFLIYFQGNSAPDKSGLPSDRFSAERTGGSVSTLTIQRTQQEDSAVYLCASSLLQVSEAFFGQGTRLTVV.

The rearrangement links TRBV7-6 to TRBJ2-1; a possible D gene is TRBD2 (5 bases). CDR3 length equals 16 residues. Deletions cut 0 bases from V and 0 bases from J, with 9 bases between. CDR1 and CDR2 from the germline V gene are SGHVS and FNYEAQ. The CDR3 loop reads CASSLAGMSSYNEQFF. Written as DNA, the CDR3 is TGTGCCAGCAGCTTAGCCGGGATGAGCTCCTACAATGAGCAGTTCTTC.

This clone showed up just once. The rearrangement links TRBV7-2 to TRBJ2-6; perhaps TRBD1 as D (5 bases). The CDR3 loop spans 15 amino acids. V lost 5 bases, J lost 0 bases, and 8 bases lay in between. Germline V CDR1 and CDR2: SGHTA, FQGNSA. CDR3 in DNA: TGTGCCAGCAGCACGACAGCCTCTGGGGCCAACGTCCTGACTTTC. It encodes CASSTTASGANVLTF. Drawing the rest from reference TRBV7-2 and TRBJ2-6, the complete variable domain is GAGVSQSPSNKVTEKGKDVELRCDPISGHTALYWYRQSLGQGLEFLIYFQGNSAPDKSGLPSDRFSAERTGGSVSTLTIQRTQQEDSAVYLCASSTTASGANVLTFGAGSRLTVL.

The chain recombines TRBV7-3 with TRBJ2-3; TRBD2 agrees at 9 bases. Germline V gives CDR1 SGHTA, CDR2 FQGTGA. V shed 5 bases, J shed 4 bases, and the junction held 7 bases outside the gene matches. The CDR3 consists of 15 residues. The CDR3, as DNA: TGTGCCAGCAGCGTGCGGGGGGGCCGCGCAGATACGCAGTATTTT. It yields the protein CASSVRGGRADTQYF.

This chain joins TRBV5-1 and TRBJ1-2, with 7 nucleotides matching TRBD1. Germline CDR1 is SGHRS and CDR2 is YFSETQ. V trimming: 3 bases; J trimming: 4 bases; junction bases outside the gene matches: 9. The CDR3 contains 15 residues. CDR3 sequence: CASSSSGTESYGYTF. The CDR3 DNA is TGCGCCAGCAGCTCCTCGGGGACAGAGAGCTATGGCTACACCTTC.

The chain couples TRBV9 to TRBJ2-7; 7 bases line up with TRBD1. With 7 bases clipped from V and 1 base from J, the junction kept 2 bases outside the gene matches. This CDR3 contains 12 residues. Germline assignment: CDR1 SGDLS and CDR2 YYNGEE. The CDR3, as DNA: TGTGCCAGCGGGGACAGATCCTACGAGCAGTACTTC. This sequence encodes CASGDRSYEQYF.

The J gene is TRBJ2-1, the V gene TRBV30; 10 bases fit TRBD2. CDR1 and CDR2 from the germline V gene are GTSNPN and SVGIG (reference sequence). J was trimmed by 4 bases and V by 1 base; bases with no gene match: 16. CDR3 length: 19 residues. The CDR3: CAWSGAPTPTSGVYNEQFF. In nucleotides, the CDR3 is TGTGCCTGGAGTGGGGCCCCTACCCCTACTAGCGGGGTTTACAATGAGCAGTTCTTC. Drawing the rest from reference TRBV30 and TRBJ2-1, the complete variable domain is SQTIHQWPATLVQPVGSPLSLECTVEGTSNPNLYWYRQAAGRGLQLLFYSVGIGQISSEVPQNLSASRPQDRQFILSSKKLLLSDSGFYLCAWSGAPTPTSGVYNEQFFGPGTRLTVL.

The V call is TRBV7-2, the J call TRBJ2-5, with TRBD2 identical over 14 bases. CDR3 length: 18 amino acids. V shed 1 base, J shed 5 bases, and the junction held 9 bases outside the gene matches. Germline CDR1 is SGHTA and CDR2 is FQGNSA. The CDR3 loop reads CASSLGETSGGAGETQYF. As DNA, the CDR3 is TGTGCCAGCAGCTTAGGAGAGACTAGCGGGGGGGCCGGGGAGACCCAGTACTTC.

As DNA, the CDR3 is TGTGCCTGGGCCCGACCGGGACACTTTAACTATGGCTACACCTTC. It specifies CAWARPGHFNYGYTF. The chain employs TRBV30 and TRBJ1-2; tentatively, D is TRBD1 (6 bases). This CDR3 has 15 amino acids. The germline V gene encodes CDR1 GTSNPN and CDR2 SVGIG (reference sequence). V lost 5 bases to trimming and J lost 1 base, with 17 bases between them.

The rearrangement joins TRBV7-2 to TRBJ2-6, with D tentatively TRBD2 (5 bases). The CDR3 covers 14 residues. CDR1 is SGHTA and CDR2 is FQGNSA in the germline V gene. The V gene lost 4 bases and the J gene lost 2 bases, with 6 bases spanning the gap. The CDR3 here is CASSSLAGANVLTF. The CDR3 DNA reads TGTGCCAGCAGCTCACTAGCTGGGGCCAACGTCCTGACTTTC. The full variable domain, rest sourced from reference TRBV7-2 and TRBJ2-6, is GAGVSQSPSNKVTEKGKDVELRCDPISGHTALYWYRQSLGQGLEFLIYFQGNSAPDKSGLPSDRFSAERTGGSVSTLTIQRTQQEDSAVYLCASSSLAGANVLTFGAGSRLTVL.